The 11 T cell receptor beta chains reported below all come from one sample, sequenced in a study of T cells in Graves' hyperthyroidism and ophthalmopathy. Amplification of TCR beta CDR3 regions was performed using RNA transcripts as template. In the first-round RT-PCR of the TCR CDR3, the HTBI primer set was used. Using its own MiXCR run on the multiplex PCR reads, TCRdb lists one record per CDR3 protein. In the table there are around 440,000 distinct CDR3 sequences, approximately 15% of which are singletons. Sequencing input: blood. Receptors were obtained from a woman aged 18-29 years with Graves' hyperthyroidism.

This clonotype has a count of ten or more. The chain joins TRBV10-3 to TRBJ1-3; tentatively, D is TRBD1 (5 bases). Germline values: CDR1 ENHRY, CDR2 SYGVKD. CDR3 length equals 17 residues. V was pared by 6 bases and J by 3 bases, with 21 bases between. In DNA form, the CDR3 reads TGTGCCATCAGGGATGCCCACACGGGGCTAGGTGGAAACACCATATATTTT. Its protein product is CAIRDAHTGLGGNTIYF.

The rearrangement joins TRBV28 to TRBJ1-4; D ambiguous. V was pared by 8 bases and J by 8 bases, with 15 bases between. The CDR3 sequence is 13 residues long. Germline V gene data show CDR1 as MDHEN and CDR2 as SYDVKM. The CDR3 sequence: CASGAGDGEKLFF. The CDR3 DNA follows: TGTGCCAGCGGAGCCGGGGATGGGGAAAAACTGTTTTTT.

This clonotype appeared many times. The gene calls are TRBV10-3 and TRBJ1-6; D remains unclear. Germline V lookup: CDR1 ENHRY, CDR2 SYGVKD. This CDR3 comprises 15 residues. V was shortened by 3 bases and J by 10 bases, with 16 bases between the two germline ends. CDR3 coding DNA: TGTGCCATCAGTGATGTCCCCGGTTGGGAATCACCCCTCCACTTT. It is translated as CAISDVPGWESPLHF.

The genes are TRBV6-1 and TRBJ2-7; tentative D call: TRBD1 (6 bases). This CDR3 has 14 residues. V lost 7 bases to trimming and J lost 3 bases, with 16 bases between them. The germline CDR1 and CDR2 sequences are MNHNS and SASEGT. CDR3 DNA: TGTGCCAGCACCTCACGAAAACAGGGCTACGAGCAGTACTTC. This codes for CASTSRKQGYEQYF.

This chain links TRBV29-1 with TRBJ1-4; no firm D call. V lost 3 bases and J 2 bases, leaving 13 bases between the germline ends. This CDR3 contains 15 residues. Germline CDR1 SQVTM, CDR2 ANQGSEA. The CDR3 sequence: CSVEDGVATNEKLFF. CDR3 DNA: TGCAGCGTTGAGGACGGGGTGGCGACTAATGAAAAACTGTTTTTT.

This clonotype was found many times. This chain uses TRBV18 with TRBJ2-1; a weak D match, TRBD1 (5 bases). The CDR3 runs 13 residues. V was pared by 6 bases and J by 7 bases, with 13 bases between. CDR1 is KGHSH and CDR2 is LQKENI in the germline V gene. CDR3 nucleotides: TGTGCCAGCTCTCCAGGGTCAGGGAATGAGCAGTTCTTC. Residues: CASSPGSGNEQFF.

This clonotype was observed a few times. DNA for the CDR3: TGTGCCAGCAGTGAACGTGGTCTTTCGGGAGAAAAACTGTTTTTT. Protein: CASSERGLSGEKLFF. This chain links TRBV6-1 with TRBJ1-4; no reliable D call. The V and J ends lost 2 bases and 8 bases respectively, with 15 bases between them. The CDR3 runs 15 residues. Germline V lookup: CDR1 MNHNS, CDR2 SASEGT.

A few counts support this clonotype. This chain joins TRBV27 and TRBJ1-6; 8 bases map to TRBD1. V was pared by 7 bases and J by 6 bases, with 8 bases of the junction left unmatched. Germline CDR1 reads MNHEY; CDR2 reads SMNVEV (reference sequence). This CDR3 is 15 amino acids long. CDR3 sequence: CASKDRESVNSPLHF. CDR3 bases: TGTGCCAGCAAGGACAGGGAATCGGTTAATTCACCCCTCCACTTT.

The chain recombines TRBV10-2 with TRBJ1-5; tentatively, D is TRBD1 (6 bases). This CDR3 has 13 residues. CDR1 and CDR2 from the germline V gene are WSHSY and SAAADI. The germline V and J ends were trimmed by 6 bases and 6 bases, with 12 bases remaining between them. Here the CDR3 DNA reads TGCGCCAGCAGAACAGGGCGCAGTCAGCCCCAGCATTTT. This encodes CASRTGRSQPQHF.

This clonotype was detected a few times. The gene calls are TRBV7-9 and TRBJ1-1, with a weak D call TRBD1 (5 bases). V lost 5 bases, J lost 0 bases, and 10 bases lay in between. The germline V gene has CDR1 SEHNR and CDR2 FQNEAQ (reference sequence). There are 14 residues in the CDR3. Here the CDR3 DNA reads TGTGCCAGCAGCAGCCCGACAGTGAACACTGAAGCTTTCTTT. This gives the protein CASSSPTVNTEAFF.

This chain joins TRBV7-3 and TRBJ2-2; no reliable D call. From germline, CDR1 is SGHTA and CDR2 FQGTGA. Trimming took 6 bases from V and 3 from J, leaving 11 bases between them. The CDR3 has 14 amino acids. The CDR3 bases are TGTGCCAGCAGGCTAGGACCTGACACCGGGGAGCTGTTTTTT. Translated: CASRLGPDTGELFF.